These 17 T cell receptor beta chains were all obtained from the same sample, sequenced in a study of blood T cell repertoires in COVID-19. Using immunoSEQ multiplex PCR, the repertoire was profiled, and TCRdb retains in-frame clones only, with some absent. Among more than 150,000 clones listed, roughly 86% were seen once. Sequencing was performed on peripheral blood. These receptors came from a man between 40 and 49 years old with active or convalescent COVID-19.

The gene calls are TRBV4-2 and TRBJ2-2; the D gene is possibly TRBD1 (6 bases). Trimming took 1 base from V and 1 from J, leaving 10 bases between them. Germline assignment: CDR1 LGHNA and CDR2 YNFKEQ. The CDR3 contains 16 residues. CDR3 DNA: TGTGCCAGCAGCCAAGGGACAGCCATGAACACCGGGGAGCTGTTTTTT. This gives the protein CASSQGTAMNTGELFF.

The rearrangement joins TRBV20-1 to TRBJ2-7, with D unclear. Trimming took 5 bases from V and 3 from J, leaving 8 bases between them. Germline CDR1 is DFQATT and CDR2 is SNEGSKA (reference sequence). This CDR3 is 11 amino acids long. CDR3 in amino acids: CSAETIYEQYF. The CDR3 DNA follows: TGCAGTGCTGAGACAATCTACGAGCAGTACTTC.

This clone was seen once. The genes are TRBV5-1 and TRBJ2-3; 10 bases fit TRBD1. This CDR3 comprises 17 residues. Germline V gene lookup returns CDR1 SGHRS and CDR2 YFSETQ. The trim removed 4 bases at V and 4 bases at J, leaving 12 bases unmatched. CDR3 amino acids: CASSSPLTGGDPDTQYF. In nucleotides, the CDR3 is TGCGCCAGCAGCAGTCCTTTGACAGGGGGCGACCCAGATACGCAGTATTTT.

A few counts support this clone. CDR3 sequence reads: CASTVDRVRREQYF. Here the CDR3 DNA reads TGTGCCAGCACCGTGGACAGGGTCCGGAGGGAGCAGTACTTC. This chain joins TRBV5-4 and TRBJ2-7; 8 bases are shared with TRBD1. Germline CDR1 SGHNT, CDR2 YYREEE (reference sequence). The CDR3 runs to 14 residues. Trimming removed 6 bases from V and 7 bases from J; junction bases left unmatched: 12.

This rearrangement joins TRBV6-5 to TRBJ1-1; D is unresolved. Trimming removed 6 bases at V and 3 bases at J, with 8 bases between. The CDR3 loop spans 12 amino acids. The germline gives CDR1 MNHEY, CDR2 SVGAGI. The DNA for the CDR3 is TGTGCCAGCAGCTCCCGTGACACTGAAGCTTTCTTT. Its protein is CASSSRDTEAFF.

V usage is TRBV27 and J usage is TRBJ1-6; D may be TRBD1 (6 bases). This CDR3 has 16 residues. CDR1 is MNHEY, CDR2 SMNVEV, per germline (reference sequence). Trimming cost V 6 bases and J 7 bases, with 19 bases left between them. The CDR3 spells CASRILADRENSPLHF. DNA of the CDR3: TGTGCCAGCAGAATCCTAGCGGACAGAGAAAATTCACCCCTCCACTTT.

J is TRBJ2-5 and V is TRBV10-3; possible D gene TRBD2, 7 bases. V lost 3 bases, J lost 2 bases, and 19 bases lay in between. Germline-derived CDR1 and CDR2 are ENHRY and SYGVKD. This CDR3 contains 17 residues. Here the CDR3 DNA reads TGTGCCATCAGTGACGAATGGGCGGGGGCCCAACAAGAGACCCAGTACTTC. This gives the protein CAISDEWAGAQQETQYF.

V and J are TRBV6-5 and TRBJ1-1; D perhaps matches TRBD1 (6 bases). V was trimmed by 7 bases and J by 4 bases, leaving 10 bases between them. The CDR3 loop spans 12 amino acids. CDR1 and CDR2 from the germline V gene are MNHEY and SVGAGI. CDR3 loop: CASIGGGTEAFF. CDR3 bases: TGTGCCAGCATAGGGGGGGGCACTGAAGCTTTCTTT.

In DNA, the CDR3 is TGTGCCAGCAGCCAGGTCGTATCGTCTGCGGGCTACACCTTC. Translated: CASSQVVSSAGYTF. The rearrangement links TRBV5-6 to TRBJ1-2; no firm D call. The V gene's germline CDR1 is SGHDT and CDR2 YYEEEE. Deletions cut 4 bases from V and 8 bases from J, with 18 bases between. This CDR3 comprises 14 residues.

This chain links TRBV10-3 with TRBJ1-5; possibly TRBD1 for D (5 bases). The CDR3 totals 14 residues. Trimming shortened V by 10 bases and J by 0 bases, and 13 bases separated the two germline ends. Germline V gives CDR1 ENHRY, CDR2 SYGVKD. CDR3 in DNA: TGTGCCACCAGACAGAGCCATAGCAATCAGCCCCAGCATTTT. Translation gives CATRQSHSNQPQHF.

This sequence joins TRBV29-1 and TRBJ1-2; TRBD1 aligns across 10 bases. The germline V gene has CDR1 SQVTM and CDR2 ANQGSEA. The CDR3 loop spans 14 amino acids. The V and J ends lost 1 base and 8 bases, in that order; junction bases with no gene match: 7. This CDR3 is CSVEGDRGREGYTF. The CDR3 nucleotides read TGCAGCGTTGAAGGTGACAGGGGGCGGGAAGGCTACACCTTC.

The chain links TRBV9 to TRBJ1-3; 7 positions agree with TRBD1. This CDR3 is built from 17 residues. Germline values: CDR1 SGDLS, CDR2 YYNGEE. With V trimmed by 3 bases and J by 4 bases, 13 bases remained unmatched. The CDR3 nucleotides read TGTGCCAGCAGCGGGAGCGTCAGAGACAGGGCCGGAAACACCATATATTTT. This gives the protein CASSGSVRDRAGNTIYF.

The rearrangement uses TRBV4-1 and TRBJ2-7; tentative D call: TRBD1 (7 bases). V shed 0 bases and J shed 0 bases, with 12 bases lying between them. CDR1 and CDR2 from the germline V gene are MGHRA and YSYEKL. CDR3 length: 16 residues. The DNA of the CDR3 is TGCGCCAGCAGCCAAGATCAGGGGGGAAGCTCCTACGAGCAGTACTTC. It encodes CASSQDQGGSSYEQYF.

The V call is TRBV3-1 (or the pseudogene TRBV3-2), the J call TRBJ2-4, with a possible D match to TRBD1 (6 bases). Looked up from germline, CDR1 is LGHDT and CDR2 is YNNKEL (reference sequence). The V gene lost 0 bases and the J gene lost 7 bases, with 10 bases spanning the gap. The CDR3 is made up of 14 amino acids. CDR3 nucleotide sequence: TGTGCCAGCAGCCAAGATTGGCAGGGGAACATTCAGTACTTC. This sequence encodes CASSQDWQGNIQYF.

This rearrangement joins TRBV18 to TRBJ1-5; TRBD1 matches at 9 bases. The CDR3 has 14 amino acids. Germline trimming cut 3 bases from V and 5 bases from J; bases unmatched to any gene: 2. CDR1 is KGHSH, CDR2 LQKENI, per germline. This CDR3 reads CASSPGQGYQPQHF. For the CDR3, the DNA is TGTGCCAGCTCACCGGGACAGGGTTATCAGCCCCAGCATTTT.

The chain employs TRBV6-1 and TRBJ1-6, with D perhaps TRBD1 (6 bases). Trimming removed 3 bases at V and 9 bases at J, with 15 bases between. This CDR3 comprises 15 residues. Germline CDR1 is MNHNS and CDR2 is SASEGT. The DNA of the CDR3 is TGTGCCAGCAGTGAGGAACGGGGGGCTGGTTCACCCCTCCACTTT. Amino acids: CASSEERGAGSPLHF.

This chain connects TRBV9 to TRBJ1-6; D call uncertain. The CDR3 has 13 amino acids. Trimming removed 3 bases from V and 6 bases from J, with 7 bases in between. The germline V gene has CDR1 SGDLS and CDR2 YYNGEE. CDR3 nucleotide sequence: TGTGCCAGCAGCGGAGTGCCTAATTCACCCCTCCACTTT. It specifies CASSGVPNSPLHF.